The 27 T cell receptor beta chains below were found in one sample sequenced in a study of T cells in Graves' hyperthyroidism and ophthalmopathy. TCR beta CDR3 region amplification was performed from RNA transcripts. Using the HTBI primer set, a first-round RT-PCR was run on the TCR CDR3. TCRdb independently ran MiXCR on the multiplex PCR reads; one entry per CDR3 protein. The data contain 640,000 or so distinct CDR3 sequences, roughly 14% of them singletons. Sequenced input: blood. These receptors originate from a woman aged 40 to 50 with Graves' ophthalmopathy.

This clonotype has ten or more counts. This rearrangement joins TRBV11-2 to TRBJ2-5, with D unclear. V was trimmed by 0 bases and J by 3 bases, leaving 11 bases between them. The CDR3 totals 15 residues. Germline-derived CDR1 and CDR2 are SGHAT and FQNNGV. CDR3 sequence (DNA): TGTGCCAGCAGCTTAGAGTCGGGTCTGGAAGAGACCCAGTACTTC. Translating it yields CASSLESGLEETQYF.

This clonotype was counted at least ten times. This sequence joins TRBV12-3 or TRBV12-4 and TRBJ2-5, with 9 bases identical to TRBD2. This CDR3 comprises 14 residues. Trimming at V came to 6 bases and at J to 2 bases, leaving 4 bases not matched to a gene. The CDR3 nucleotides read TGTGCCAGCAGCCTAGCGGGAATTCAAGAGACCCAGTACTTC. Its protein is CASSLAGIQETQYF.

This clonotype was observed at least ten times. V gene TRBV6-2 or TRBV6-3 combines with J gene TRBJ1-2; weak D call: TRBD1 (5 bases). Trimming shortened V by 6 bases and J by 2 bases, and 10 bases separated the two germline ends. CDR3 length equals 13 residues. CDR1 and CDR2 from the germline V gene are MNHEY and SVGEGT. CDR3: CASSRRANYGYTF. The CDR3, as DNA: TGTGCCAGCAGCCGCAGGGCCAACTATGGCTACACCTTC.

This clonotype was counted at least ten times. This chain uses TRBV11-2 with TRBJ2-5, with 7 bases identical to TRBD2. From germline, CDR1 is SGHAT and CDR2 FQNNGV. This CDR3 is 15 amino acids long. V lost 1 base, J lost 5 bases, and 7 bases stayed unmatched. CDR3 residues: CASSLVGGPVETQYF. Here the CDR3 DNA reads TGTGCCAGCAGCTTAGTGGGAGGGCCGGTGGAGACCCAGTACTTC.

At least ten counts were recorded for this clonotype. The chain uses TRBV6-1 and TRBJ2-7, with TRBD1 identical over 7 bases. The CDR3 runs 14 residues. Trimming cost V 4 bases and J 3 bases; bases outside gene matches: 6. From germline, CDR1 is MNHNS and CDR2 SASEGT. The CDR3, as DNA: TGTGCCAGCAGTGCCGACAGGGTTGACTACGAGCAGTACTTC. Translation gives CASSADRVDYEQYF.

This clonotype was seen ten or more times. The gene calls are TRBV20-1 and TRBJ2-5, with 14 bases fitting TRBD2. Germline V CDR1 and CDR2: DFQATT, SNEGSKA (reference sequence). With 5 bases clipped from V and 5 bases from J, the junction kept 13 bases outside the gene matches. The CDR3 runs 17 residues. The CDR3 loop reads CSASTGLAGGFLETQYF. The CDR3 bases are TGCAGTGCTTCCACAGGACTAGCGGGGGGATTCTTGGAGACCCAGTACTTC.

The sample holds many counts of this clonotype. The rearrangement joins TRBV19 to TRBJ1-6; a weak D match, TRBD1 (6 bases). In germline, CDR1 is LNHDA, CDR2 SQIVND (reference sequence). Between the trimmed V and J ends, which lost 7 bases and 5 bases, there was a span of 12 bases. CDR3 size: 14 residues. The CDR3: CASKPGQHNSPLHF. The CDR3 DNA sequence: TGTGCCAGTAAACCAGGACAGCATAATTCACCCCTCCACTTT.

The V gene is TRBV5-4, the J gene TRBJ2-7; D is perhaps TRBD2 (6 bases). The CDR3 loop spans 12 amino acids. The germline V and J ends were trimmed by 3 bases and 5 bases, with 9 bases remaining between them. From germline, CDR1 is SGHNT and CDR2 YYREEE (reference sequence). In DNA, the CDR3 is TGTGCCAGCAGCTCCCCTAGCGACGAGCAGTACTTC. This codes for CASSSPSDEQYF.

This clonotype was observed many times. DNA of the CDR3: TGTGCCAGCAGCTTAAGGAGCGGAGGATTACAAGAGACCCAGTACTTC. This translates into CASSLRSGGLQETQYF. The chain carries TRBV7-2 and TRBJ2-5; tentatively, D is TRBD2 (5 bases). The CDR3 extends over 16 amino acids. Germline lookup yields CDR1 SGHTA and CDR2 FQGNSA. Trimming took 2 bases from V and 2 from J, leaving 15 bases between them.

This clonotype occurred a few times. This rearrangement joins TRBV19 to TRBJ2-4, with 9 bases lining up with TRBD1. CDR1 is LNHDA and CDR2 is SQIVND in the germline V gene (reference sequence). Unmatched junction bases numbered 9, after V lost 4 bases and J lost 8 bases. The CDR3 extends over 15 amino acids. The CDR3 reads CASSTYRDRDYIQYF. The CDR3 coding sequence is TGTGCCAGTAGTACATACCGGGACAGGGACTACATTCAGTACTTC.

This clonotype was seen repeatedly, ten times or more. The chain is built from TRBV11-2 and TRBJ2-7; D possibly matches TRBD1 or TRBD2 (5 bases each). The CDR3 is made up of 17 amino acids. The germline V gene has CDR1 SGHAT and CDR2 FQNNGV. V shed 3 bases and J shed 2 bases, with 20 bases lying between them. The CDR3 is CASSFRVGITGPYEQYF. For the CDR3, the DNA is TGTGCCAGCAGCTTTCGGGTCGGGATAACGGGGCCCTACGAGCAGTACTTC.

This clonotype was recorded many times. This chain links TRBV12-3 or TRBV12-4 with TRBJ2-7; D might be TRBD1 (6 bases). Trimming took off 5 bases at V and 7 bases at J, with 27 bases between the two ends. CDR3 length equals 17 residues. CDR3 bases: TGTGCCAGCAGTACTAACCTCCTAGGACAGACCTCTGGGGAGCAGTACTTC. The encoded protein is CASSTNLLGQTSGEQYF.

This clonotype was counted at least ten times. The gene calls are TRBV19 and TRBJ2-4; D is perhaps TRBD1 or TRBD2 (5 bases each). With 8 bases removed from V and 8 bases from J, the gap between germline ends came to 10 bases. The CDR3 runs to 11 residues. Germline V CDR1 and CDR2: LNHDA, SQIVND (reference sequence). The CDR3 here is CASLRGDIQYF. The CDR3 region has the DNA TGTGCCAGTCTGAGGGGAGACATTCAGTACTTC.

V usage is TRBV6-1 and J usage is TRBJ1-1; D perhaps matches TRBD1 (6 bases). Trimming left V 8 bases short and J 4 bases short, with 14 bases between. Germline CDR1 is MNHNS and CDR2 is SASEGT. The CDR3 totals 13 residues. CDR3 protein: CASAGDTGTEAFF. The CDR3 DNA sequence: TGTGCCAGCGCAGGGGATACGGGCACTGAAGCTTTCTTT.

In its sample, this clonotype was seen a few times. The V and J genes are TRBV13 and TRBJ2-5, with D possibly matching TRBD2 (5 bases). Trimming removed 0 bases from V and 8 bases from J, with 25 bases in between. This CDR3 comprises 18 residues. Germline V gives CDR1 PRHDT, CDR2 FYEKMQ (reference sequence). CDR3 amino acids: CASSLGRGSAVFFRTQYF. Written as DNA, the CDR3 is TGTGCCAGCAGCTTAGGCCGCGGGTCGGCAGTGTTTTTTCGTACCCAGTACTTC.

The V and J genes are TRBV5-1 and TRBJ2-7; D possibly corresponds to TRBD2 (6 bases). Trimming left V 0 bases short and J 2 bases short, with 9 bases between. Germline CDR1 reads SGHRS; CDR2 reads YFSETQ. The CDR3 extends over 14 amino acids. CDR3 coding DNA: TGCGCCAGCAGCTTGGCGGACTATCCCTACGAGCAGTACTTC. As protein: CASSLADYPYEQYF. The full variable domain, with the rest looked up from reference TRBV5-1 and TRBJ2-7, is KAGVTQTPRYLIKTRGQQVTLSCSPISGHRSVSWYQQTPGQGLQFLFEYFSETQRNKGNFPGRFSGRQFSNSRSEMNVSTLELGDSALYLCASSLADYPYEQYFGPGTRLTVT.

This clonotype was recorded at least ten times. This may be a read error, as it is one base from a much larger clone. The chain uses TRBV30 and TRBJ1-1; a possible D gene is TRBD1 (6 bases). With 4 bases removed from V and 1 base from J, the gap between germline ends came to 10 bases. The CDR3 consists of 13 residues. The germline V gene encodes CDR1 GTSNPN and CDR2 SVGIG (reference sequence). CDR3 coding DNA: TGTGCCTGGACCGGACAGTCGAACACTGAAGCTTTCTTT. Translated, it gives CAWTGQSNTEAFF.

This clonotype was recorded at least ten times. The CDR3 region is CASSSGLAASNTGELFF. DNA for the CDR3: TGTGCCAGCAGTAGCGGACTAGCAGCATCGAACACCGGGGAGCTGTTTTTT. This chain links TRBV6-4 with TRBJ2-2, with 8 bases lining up with TRBD2. The V gene's germline CDR1 is MRHNA and CDR2 SNTAGT. The J segment lost 0 bases and the V segment lost 5 bases, leaving 8 bases of the junction unmatched. The CDR3 runs 17 residues.

This clonotype occurred many times. A much larger clone lies a single base off, so this may be a read error. This rearrangement joins TRBV20-1 to TRBJ1-1; D unresolved. This CDR3 is built from 11 residues. V was trimmed by 4 bases and J by 1 base, leaving 4 bases between them. Germline lookup yields CDR1 DFQATT and CDR2 SNEGSKA (reference sequence). As DNA, the CDR3 is TGCAGTGCTAATCAGAACACTGAAGCTTTCTTT. The encoded protein is CSANQNTEAFF.

The chain carries TRBV12-3 or TRBV12-4 and TRBJ1-5; no clear D. This CDR3 comprises 14 residues. Trimming shortened V by 5 bases and J by 2 bases, and 10 bases separated the two germline ends. CDR3 bases: TGTGCCAGCAGTCCCGGGATGGGCAATCAGCCCCAGCATTTT. Translating gives CASSPGMGNQPQHF.

Ten or more counts support this clonotype. The genes are TRBV28 and TRBJ2-7; 9 bases are a match to TRBD2. The V gene's germline CDR1 is MDHEN and CDR2 SYDVKM. The CDR3 runs 13 residues. V shed 3 bases, J shed 5 bases, and the junction held 2 bases outside the gene matches. The CDR3 region is CASSFSGRNEQYF. In DNA, the CDR3 is TGTGCCAGCAGTTTTAGCGGGAGAAACGAGCAGTACTTC.

This clonotype turned up a few times. The chain combines TRBV6-1 with TRBJ2-2, with D perhaps matching TRBD2 (6 bases). This CDR3 spans 15 amino acids. In germline, CDR1 is MNHNS, CDR2 SASEGT. Trimming removed 2 bases from V and 6 bases from J, with 13 bases in between. The CDR3 is CASSEWGVGAGELFF. Written as DNA, the CDR3 is TGTGCCAGCAGTGAATGGGGGGTCGGCGCCGGGGAGCTGTTTTTT.

The genes are TRBV20-1 and TRBJ2-5, with 10 bases fitting TRBD2. Germline V gives CDR1 DFQATT, CDR2 SNEGSKA (reference sequence). CDR3 size: 16 residues. V was pared by 3 bases and J by 5 bases, with 12 bases of the junction left unmatched. In nucleotides, the CDR3 is TGCAGTGCTAGCCCATGGGTAGCGGGAGGAGGGGAGACCCAGTACTTC. Protein product: CSASPWVAGGGETQYF.

This clonotype was picked up many times. One end of the junction fails to match germline, which may point to a read error. The chain links TRBV12-3 or TRBV12-4 to TRBJ1-1, with D uncertain. There are 15 residues in the CDR3. This CDR3 is CASSFWVTPNTEDFF. The CDR3 DNA reads as TGTGCCAGCAGTTTTTGGGTGACCCCGAACACTGAAGATTTCTTT.

This clonotype was seen a handful of times. The CDR3 sequence: CASSLSNWNTEAFF. CDR3 coding DNA: TGTGCCAGCAGTTTATCGAATTGGAACACTGAAGCTTTCTTT. The chain is built from TRBV27 and TRBJ1-1; no definite D call. V was clipped by 0 bases and J by 1 base, with 6 bases between them. The CDR3 has 14 amino acids. The germline V gene encodes CDR1 MNHEY and CDR2 SMNVEV (reference sequence).

This clonotype came up a few times. This chain links TRBV29-1 with TRBJ2-7, with 8 nucleotides matching TRBD1. Germline V gene lookup returns CDR1 SQVTM and CDR2 ANQGSEA. V lost 6 bases and J lost 2; bases outside the gene matches: 15. CDR3 length: 16 residues. The CDR3 region is CSVYWTGPSGAYEQYF. The CDR3 bases are TGCAGCGTATACTGGACAGGGCCCTCGGGGGCCTACGAGCAGTACTTC.

Details on this clonotype: A read error may explain this, as a much larger clone is one base away. As the CDR3 is not closed by the conserved phenylalanine or tryptophan, this likely results from a read error. V and J are TRBV9 and TRBJ2-7, with 10 bases that match TRBD1. J lost 3 bases, V lost 4 bases, and 10 bases had no gene match. Germline CDR1 and CDR2: SGDLS and YYNGEE. The CDR3 is made up of 16 amino acids. The CDR3 loop reads CASSPRQGAEDYEQYS. Written as DNA, the CDR3 is TGTGCCAGCAGCCCCAGACAGGGGGCCGAAGACTACGAGCAGTACTCC.